These 21 T cell receptor beta chains were all obtained from the same sample, sequenced in a study of cytomegalovirus exposure and HLA in healthy donors. The PCR employed 60 Vbeta primers together with 13 Jbeta primers. Produced via immunoSEQ multiplex PCR; TCRdb's table is partial and in-frame only. The data contain about 85,000 clones, roughly 80% of them singletons. The specimen was PBMCs. These receptors originate from a man aged 50 or older in good health and CMV-seropositive.

The V and J genes are TRBV7-6 and TRBJ2-1; D may be TRBD1 (6 bases). Looked up from germline, CDR1 is SGHVS and CDR2 is FNYEAQ. This CDR3 comprises 13 residues. Between the trimmed V and J ends, which lost 5 bases and 7 bases, there was a span of 12 bases. CDR3 protein: CASSPDQGNEQFF. The DNA for the CDR3 is TGTGCCAGCAGCCCGGACCAGGGGAATGAGCAGTTCTTC.

This chain connects TRBV15 to TRBJ2-1; TRBD1 agrees at 10 bases. Germline trimming cut 1 base from V and 4 bases from J; bases unmatched to any gene: 4. Per germline, CDR1 LNHNV and CDR2 YYDKDF (reference sequence). This CDR3 is 16 amino acids long. Here the CDR3 reads CATSRGGTGVYNEQFF. The CDR3 nucleotides read TGTGCCACCAGCAGAGGAGGGACAGGGGTTTACAATGAGCAGTTCTTC.

The sample holds a few counts of this clone. The chain has TRBV2 and TRBJ2-7, with a possible D match to TRBD1 (6 bases). Germline lookup yields CDR1 SNHLY and CDR2 FYNNEI. There are 15 residues in the CDR3. The ends were cut back, 7 bases at V and 0 bases at J, with 16 bases in the middle. In DNA form, the CDR3 reads TGTGCCAGCACCGGACAGCCCCAAGGCTCCTACGAGCAGTACTTC. Protein product: CASTGQPQGSYEQYF. Full variable domain (outside the CDR3, taken from reference TRBV2 and TRBJ2-7): EPEVTQTPSHQVTQMGQEVILRCVPISNHLYFYWYRQILGQKVEFLVSFYNNEISEKSEIFDDQFSVERPDGSNFTLKIRSTKLEDSAMYFCASTGQPQGSYEQYFGPGTRLTVT.

For the CDR3, the DNA is TGTGCCGGGGGTGGGACAGGGTTTTGGGAAAAACTGTTTTTT. Encoded protein: CAGGGTGFWEKLFF. The chain recombines TRBV6-1 with TRBJ1-4; 9 bases are a match to TRBD1. The CDR3 runs to 14 residues. Germline loops: CDR1 MNHNS, CDR2 SASEGT. V trimming: 11 bases; J trimming: 8 bases; junction bases outside the gene matches: 12.

In DNA form, the CDR3 reads TGTGCCAGTAGTCCAGGGTTACGAGGAAACACCATATATTTT. Its protein product is CASSPGLRGNTIYF. The chain uses TRBV19 and TRBJ1-3; TRBD1 is a possible D gene (5 bases). There are 14 residues in the CDR3. Trimming took off 5 bases at V and 4 bases at J, with 12 bases between the two ends. CDR1 is LNHDA, CDR2 SQIVND, per germline (reference sequence).

The chain employs TRBV5-1 and TRBJ2-1, with 9 bases aligning to TRBD2. Germline loops: CDR1 SGHRS, CDR2 YFSETQ. This CDR3 is 16 amino acids long. V gave up 4 bases and J gave up 4 bases; unmatched junction bases: 9. The chain's CDR3 is CASSEISGGTYNEQFF. The CDR3 coding sequence is TGCGCCAGCAGCGAAATTAGCGGGGGCACTTACAATGAGCAGTTCTTC.

The chain links TRBV7-2 to TRBJ2-7, with D unresolved. Trimming shortened V by 0 bases and J by 2 bases, and 8 bases separated the two germline ends. The CDR3 is 14 amino acids. CDR1 SGHTA and CDR2 FQGNSA come from the germline V gene. The CDR3 coding sequence is TGTGCCAGCAGCTTAGCCCTGTTCCCCTACGAGCAGTACTTC. Translation: CASSLALFPYEQYF.

This chain uses TRBV6-6 with TRBJ2-7; D is possibly TRBD1 (7 bases). Germline V gene lookup returns CDR1 MNHNY and CDR2 SVGAGI (reference sequence). The CDR3 totals 16 residues. The V and J ends lost 5 bases and 4 bases respectively, with 21 bases between them. The CDR3 loop is CASSPGGGRGGYEQYF. CDR3 nucleotides: TGTGCCAGCAGTCCAGGGGGAGGACGGGGCGGGTACGAGCAGTACTTC.

This clone appeared a single time. The gene calls are TRBV4-3 and TRBJ2-2; TRBD2 matches 10 bases. Per the germline V gene, CDR1 is LGHNA and CDR2 is YSLEER. This CDR3 is built from 17 residues. After removal of 0 bases from V and 5 bases from J, the junction contained 6 bases not matched to a gene. CDR3 sequence (DNA): TGCGCCAGCAGCCAAGATATCAGCGGGAGGGAGACCGGGGAGCTGTTTTTT. Translated, it gives CASSQDISGRETGELFF.

The J gene is TRBJ2-7, the V gene TRBV5-1; D is unclear. V gave up 0 bases and J gave up 3 bases, with 7 bases separating them. Germline loops: CDR1 SGHRS, CDR2 YFSETQ. The CDR3 is made up of 13 amino acids. The CDR3 DNA reads TGCGCCAGCAGCTTGGCTTCACTCTACGAGCAGTACTTC. This encodes CASSLASLYEQYF.

The table lists this clone with a few counts. The V call is TRBV4-3, the J call TRBJ2-4; D might be TRBD2 (6 bases). The CDR3 runs 13 residues. From germline, CDR1 is LGHNA and CDR2 YSLEER. The ends were cut back, 4 bases at V and 5 bases at J, with 9 bases in the middle. DNA of the CDR3: TGCGCCAGCAGCCTAGCGGCCCAAAACATTCAGTACTTC. Its translation: CASSLAAQNIQYF.

V is TRBV1 and J is TRBJ2-5; no DNA check was done on the table's D call, TRBD2. TRBV1 is flagged as a pseudogene. CDR3 length equals 17 residues. DNA for the CDR3: TGCACCAGCACCTGTACGGGGGGGGTCCTGTACCAAGAGACCCAGTACTTC. The encoded protein is CTSTCTGGVLYQETQYF.

The J gene is TRBJ1-4, the V gene TRBV21-1. TRBV21-1 is flagged as a pseudogene. The CDR3 spans 15 residues. The CDR3: CASSSHIELATTLFF. The CDR3, as DNA: TGTGCCAGCAGCAGCCATATCGAACTTGCCACTACGCTGTTTTTT.

The chain uses TRBV2 and TRBJ1-4; D is perhaps TRBD1 (5 bases). Germline loops: CDR1 SNHLY, CDR2 FYNNEI. The CDR3 spans 14 residues. Trimming stripped 7 bases from V and 2 bases from J, with 11 bases between. CDR3 loop: CASKDSRTNEKLFF. In DNA form, the CDR3 reads TGTGCCAGCAAAGACAGTCGGACTAATGAAAAACTGTTTTTT.

This rearrangement joins TRBV29-1 to TRBJ2-7, with 12 bases fitting TRBD2. J lost 6 bases, V lost 4 bases, and 16 bases had no gene match. This CDR3 has 17 amino acids. Germline lookup yields CDR1 SQVTM and CDR2 ANQGSEA. The CDR3 DNA reads TGCAGCGTTGTCCCCCTGGCTCTAGCGGGAGGGCCAGGCGAGCAGTACTTC. Translation: CSVVPLALAGGPGEQYF.

A few counts support this clone. The chain is built from TRBV19 and TRBJ2-7, with D possibly matching TRBD2 (6 bases). Trimming pared 8 bases from V and 5 bases from J, leaving 16 bases between. Germline V gene data show CDR1 as LNHDA and CDR2 as SQIVND (reference sequence). The CDR3 has 13 residues. CDR3 DNA: TGTGCCAGTTCCCCCGGAGGGATCAACGAGCAGTACTTC. This gives the protein CASSPGGINEQYF.

The chain uses TRBV7-9 and TRBJ2-7; 9 positions agree with TRBD2. CDR3 size: 17 residues. The junction had 13 bases not matched to a gene; V was cut back by 5 bases and J by 2 bases. The germline CDR1 and CDR2 sequences are SEHNR and FQNEAQ (reference sequence). CDR3 nucleotides: TGTGCCAGCAGCCTAAAAAGTAACGGACTAGCGACCTACGAGCAGTACTTC. Its translation is CASSLKSNGLATYEQYF.

The rearrangement uses TRBV27 and TRBJ2-7, with TRBD2 matching 8 bases. The CDR3 loop spans 14 amino acids. Trimming at V came to 3 bases and at J to 3 bases, leaving 4 bases not matched to a gene. CDR1 MNHEY and CDR2 SMNVEV come from the germline V gene (reference sequence). In nucleotides, the CDR3 is TGTGCCAGCAGTTTGGGACTAGGGGTCTACGAGCAGTACTTC. This encodes CASSLGLGVYEQYF.

The rearrangement links TRBV7-6 to TRBJ2-1, with D maybe TRBD2 (6 bases). The length of the CDR3 is 16 residues. The V end was cut by 2 bases, the J end by 7 bases, with 18 bases between. Per the germline V gene, CDR1 is SGHVS and CDR2 is FNYEAQ. CDR3 in amino acids: CASSLSGGGVRNEQFF. CDR3 bases: TGTGCCAGCAGCTTAAGTGGAGGCGGGGTACGGAATGAGCAGTTCTTC.

The V gene is TRBV19, the J gene TRBJ1-2, with D tentatively TRBD1 (5 bases). This CDR3 is built from 15 residues. Germline V gene lookup returns CDR1 LNHDA and CDR2 SQIVND (reference sequence). V lost 5 bases and J 8 bases, leaving 21 bases between the germline ends. The CDR3 DNA follows: TGTGCCAGTAGTGTCACCGTTGACAGAGCCGGGGGCTACACCTTC. As protein: CASSVTVDRAGGYTF.

Details on this clone: Its ends do not fully match the called genes, so a read error is possible. The sample holds other DNA sequences that translate to the same CDR3. The J gene is TRBJ1-1, the V gene TRBV5-8; D is possibly TRBD1 (6 bases). The length of the CDR3 is 13 residues. The germline V gene encodes CDR1 SGHTS and CDR2 YDEGEE. CDR3 sequence reads: CASSNVLGAASFF. CDR3 DNA: TGCGCCAGCAGCAACGTCTTGGGGGCCGCCTCTTTCTTT.